This T cell receptor (beta chain) was sequenced during a study of CD8 T cells in ankylosing spondylitis. General observations from the study: Earlier studies detected some motif variants in reactive arthritis synovial fluid and blood. What appeared characteristic of ankylosing spondylitis blood was a TCR beta motif of fewer than ten highly homologous variants.

This clonotype has a count of ten or more. What it recognizes is unknown. Trimming cost V 3 bases and J 0 bases, with 10 bases left between them. The germline V gene encodes CDR1 SGDLS and CDR2 YYNGEE. This CDR3 comprises 16 residues. Making use of molecular barcodes, quantitative 5'-RACE generated TCR beta libraries. TCRdb analysed the 5' RACE reads with MiXCR anew, one entry per CDR3 protein. The sample carries about 460,000 distinct CDR3 sequences, approximately 5% recorded once. The sequencing sample was made of blood, either unsorted or a sorted T cell fraction (not recorded which). The chain has TRBV9 and TRBJ1-6, with D possibly TRBD1 on 6 matching bases. The TCR comes from a male donor with ankylosing spondylitis. The CDR3 DNA sequence: TGTGCCAGCAGCGGGGGGCAGAGCTCCTATAATTCACCCCTCCACTTT. Its protein product is CASSGGQSSYNSPLHF.